The source of this TCR beta chain is a study of T cell changes during pregnancy in multiple sclerosis. The repertoire was sequenced with immunoSEQ multiplex PCR; TCRdb's copy has only in-frame clones and lacks some. The table records tens of thousands of clones, roughly 89% of them present only once. About this clone: This may arise from a read error, as a much more abundant clone is one base away.

The TCR sequence derives from a female donor with multiple sclerosis, enrolled in a pregnancy study. The sequences come from CD4+ T cells from peripheral blood mononuclear cells, collected in the first trimester of pregnancy.

The DNA for the CDR3 is TGTGCCAGCAGCTCGTTGGGCGGGATCTACGGGCAGTACTTC. Translated: CASSSLGGIYGQYF. The rearrangement links TRBV7-2 to TRBJ2-7; tentatively, D is TRBD2 (6 bases). The CDR3 length is 14 residues. Germline loops: CDR1 SGHTA, CDR2 FQGNSA. Variable domain in full (rest from reference TRBV7-2 and TRBJ2-7): GAGVSQSPSNKVTEKGKDVELRCDPISGHTALYWYRQSLGQGLEFLIYFQGNSAPDKSGLPSDRFSAERTGGSVSTLTIQRTQQEDSAVYLCASSSLGGIYGQYFGPGTRLTVT.